Shown below are 2 T cell receptor beta chains from a single sample sequenced in a study of blood T cells in healthy people across ages. The second PCR ran roughly 7 to 12 cycles with a sample-barcoded 5' primer and J-beta primers. Each CDR3 protein gets one entry after TCRdb re-called the 5' RACE reads with MiXCR. The sample shows around 1,600,000 distinct CDR3 sequences, 42% of them seen only once. The sample comprised blood. The source of these receptors is a woman aged 18 to 35 in good health.

This chain links TRBV20-1 with TRBJ2-7; 7 nucleotides align to TRBD1. The trim removed 6 bases at V and 7 bases at J, leaving 21 bases unmatched. The CDR3 totals 16 residues. The V gene's germline CDR1 is DFQATT and CDR2 SNEGSKA (reference sequence). The CDR3 loop reads CSARSQGLGVYNEQYF. CDR3 DNA sequence: TGCAGTGCCAGATCACAGGGGCTGGGGGTATACAATGAGCAGTACTTC.

This clonotype has just a few counts. The chain combines TRBV5-1 with TRBJ2-5, with 11 bases matching TRBD1. Gene TRBJ2-7 matches the end of the DNA better, so the J call may be wrong. Germline CDR1 is SGHRS and CDR2 is YFSETQ. The CDR3 is 15 amino acids. CDR3 sequence: CASSLGTGGLSEQYF. CDR3 in DNA: TGCGCCAGCAGCTTGGGGACAGGGGGCCTCTCCGAGCAGTACTTC.